This T cell receptor beta chain comes out of a study of CD8 T cells in Susac syndrome. The CD8+ and CD4+ T cells were isolated magnetically using a negative isolation approach, whereas the TEMRA cells were enriched by FACS. Trimming took 4 bases from V and 10 from J; bases not matched to a gene: 3. Germline V gene sequence: CDR1 LGHDT, CDR2 YNNKEL (reference sequence). The CDR3 spans 13 residues. The RNA, about 0.5 to 1 ug, was put through reverse transcription using random hexamers. One entry per CDR3 protein, called by TCRdb with MiXCR from the immunoSEQ multiplex PCR reads. The sample lists roughly 200,000 distinct CDR3 sequences; approximately 93% were seen once.

Sequenced material: CD4+ T cells from PBMCs. The TCR comes from a human donor in good health. This chain links TRBV3-1 with TRBJ1-6; TRBD1 agrees at 8 bases. CDR3: CASSPRDRSPLHF. For the CDR3, the DNA is TGTGCCAGCAGCCCGAGGGACAGGTCACCCCTCCACTTT.